Given below is one T cell receptor (beta chain) in context. The data originate from a study of technical replicates of blood from a few donors. With 1 base removed from V and 6 bases from J, the gap between germline ends came to 10 bases. CDR3 length equals 13 residues. CDR1 and CDR2 (germline): MNHNS, SASEGT. Method: immunoSEQ multiplex PCR; TCRdb's copy keeps in-frame clones and lacks some. Of around 92,000 clones in the sample, approximately 95% were seen once. This chain connects TRBV6-1 to TRBJ2-7; tentative D call: TRBD1 (5 bases). The specimen sequenced was T cells isolated from PBMCs. The TCR originated in a human donor in good health. The chain's CDR3 is CASSEEVTGEQYF. The CDR3 DNA sequence: TGTGCCAGCAGTGAAGAGGTCACAGGCGAGCAGTACTTC.